These T cell receptor beta chains were read from a single sample in a study of regulatory T cells in long-lasting Graves disease. TCRdb recomputed calls from the multiplex PCR reads with MiXCR, one row per CDR3 protein. The repertoire has 350,000 to 500,000 distinct CDR3 sequences, approximately 22% of them found once; the top ten carry roughly an eighth. Sequenced here: peripheral blood mononuclear cells (PBMCs), sampled when the disease was refractory, from a patient treated with antithyroid drugs. These receptors were obtained from a female donor with Graves disease. CDR3s include the opening cysteine and the closing phenylalanine or tryptophan. The order of the fields is V gene, clone size, D gene, J gene, CDR3 DNA, CDR3 protein. D genes are given only for firm matches. Rows may omit the clone size; those that give it use once, few, many or a size class.

v_call: TRBV10-1; clone_size: few; d_call: NA; j_call: TRBJ1-5; cdr3_nt: TGCGCCAGCAGTGAGTCCCCCACGCAGAGCAGGGTGCGGCAGCCCCAGCATTTT; cdr3_aa: CASSESPTQSRVRQPQHF
v_call: TRBV4-1; clone_size: NA; d_call: TRBD2; j_call: TRBJ2-7; cdr3_nt: TGCGCCAGCAGCCAAGGACCGCGTCCTAGCGGGAACCACGAGCAGTACTTC; cdr3_aa: CASSQGPRPSGNHEQYF
v_call: TRBV9; clone_size: few; d_call: NA; j_call: TRBJ1-4; cdr3_nt: TGTGCCAGCAGCGCCCGGACGGGAGGTCCTAATGAAAAACTGTTTTTT; cdr3_aa: CASSARTGGPNEKLFF
v_call: TRBV7-3; clone_size: many; d_call: TRBD2; j_call: TRBJ2-2; cdr3_nt: TGTGCCAGCAGCCCGACTAGCGGGAACGGGGAGCTGTTTTTT; cdr3_aa: CASSPTSGNGELFF
v_call: TRBV2; clone_size: many; d_call: NA; j_call: TRBJ2-7; cdr3_nt: TGTGCCAGCAGTGGCCCCGACGAGCAGTACTTC; cdr3_aa: CASSGPDEQYF
v_call: TRBV28; clone_size: many; d_call: NA; j_call: TRBJ1-5; cdr3_nt: TGTGCCAGCAGGGTAGGTAGCAATCAGCCCCAGCATTTT; cdr3_aa: CASRVGSNQPQHF
v_call: TRBV9; clone_size: NA; d_call: NA; j_call: TRBJ1-2; cdr3_nt: TGTGCCAGCAGCGTAGATGCGGGCGCCTATGGCTACACCTTC; cdr3_aa: CASSVDAGAYGYTF
v_call: TRBV2; clone_size: many; d_call: NA; j_call: TRBJ1-5; cdr3_nt: TGTGCCAGCAGTGAAACGGCAGGGAAGAGTCAGCCCCAGCATTTT; cdr3_aa: CASSETAGKSQPQHF
v_call: TRBV20-1; clone_size: NA; d_call: NA; j_call: TRBJ1-5; cdr3_nt: TGCAGTGCTAGAGATTGGCAGAAGAATCAGCCCCAGCATTTT; cdr3_aa: CSARDWQKNQPQHF
v_call: TRBV20-1; clone_size: many; d_call: TRBD2; j_call: TRBJ2-7; cdr3_nt: TGCAGTGCGGCCAGCGGGAGGGCCCCCTACGAGCAGTACTTC; cdr3_aa: CSAASGRAPYEQYF
v_call: TRBV6-5; clone_size: many; d_call: NA; j_call: TRBJ2-5; cdr3_nt: TGTGCCAGCAGTTACTCGGGGGAGACCCAGTACTTC; cdr3_aa: CASSYSGETQYF
v_call: TRBV7-8; clone_size: few; d_call: NA; j_call: TRBJ1-5; cdr3_nt: TGTGCCAGCAGCTCCAGCGGGGGGAGAGATCAGCCCCAGCATTTT; cdr3_aa: CASSSSGGRDQPQHF
v_call: TRBV7-6; clone_size: few; d_call: NA; j_call: TRBJ2-2; cdr3_nt: TGTGCCAGCAGCTACCCCGGGACCTCCCGTGACGGGGAGCTGTTTTTT; cdr3_aa: CASSYPGTSRDGELFF
v_call: TRBV2; clone_size: many; d_call: NA; j_call: TRBJ2-5; cdr3_nt: TGTGCCAGCAGCCGGGACCTAGGCCAAGAGACCCAGTACTTC; cdr3_aa: CASSRDLGQETQYF
v_call: TRBV9; clone_size: NA; d_call: NA; j_call: TRBJ1-3; cdr3_nt: TGTGCCAGCAGCGTAGATGTCTTCGGGAACACCATATATTTT; cdr3_aa: CASSVDVFGNTIYF
v_call: TRBV7-9; clone_size: few; d_call: NA; j_call: TRBJ2-2; cdr3_nt: TGTGCCAGCAGCGCCGGGATGGGGACCACCGGGGAGCTGTTTTTT; cdr3_aa: CASSAGMGTTGELFF
v_call: TRBV28; clone_size: many; d_call: NA; j_call: TRBJ1-2; cdr3_nt: TGTGCCAGCAGTTTACCCCAGGGAGCGGACTATGGCTACACCTTC; cdr3_aa: CASSLPQGADYGYTF
v_call: TRBV2; clone_size: many; d_call: NA; j_call: TRBJ2-2; cdr3_nt: TGTGCCAGCAGTAAGCAGGGACAACGGAACACCGGGGAGCTGTTTTTT; cdr3_aa: CASSKQGQRNTGELFF
v_call: TRBV28; clone_size: many; d_call: NA; j_call: TRBJ2-4; cdr3_nt: TGTGCCAGCAGCCCCGGAGCCAAAAACATTCAGTACTTC; cdr3_aa: CASSPGAKNIQYF
v_call: TRBV3-1; clone_size: NA; d_call: NA; j_call: TRBJ1-2; cdr3_nt: TGTGCCAGCAGCCGAACGACAGATAGCTATGGCTACACCTTC; cdr3_aa: CASSRTTDSYGYTF
v_call: TRBV24-1; clone_size: many; d_call: TRBD2; j_call: TRBJ2-5; cdr3_nt: TGTGCCACCAGTGACGGATCGACTAGCGTCCAAGAGACCCAGTACTTC; cdr3_aa: CATSDGSTSVQETQYF
v_call: TRBV6-1; clone_size: few; d_call: NA; j_call: TRBJ1-1; cdr3_nt: TGTGCCAGCGGGCCTAACACTGAAGCTTTCTTT; cdr3_aa: CASGPNTEAFF
v_call: TRBV3-1; clone_size: NA; d_call: NA; j_call: TRBJ2-5; cdr3_nt: TGTGCCAGCAGCCCGACGGCGCAAGGGGAGACCCAGTACTTC; cdr3_aa: CASSPTAQGETQYF
v_call: TRBV19; clone_size: NA; d_call: NA; j_call: TRBJ2-7; cdr3_nt: TGTGCCAGTAGTATAGATCTTGGGGGGCGTTACGAGCAGTACTTC; cdr3_aa: CASSIDLGGRYEQYF
v_call: TRBV7-9; clone_size: few; d_call: NA; j_call: TRBJ2-7; cdr3_nt: TGTGCCAGCAGCTCACACGAGGGGGACATCGTTGCCATTTACGAGCAGTACTTC; cdr3_aa: CASSSHEGDIVAIYEQYF
v_call: TRBV9; clone_size: few; d_call: NA; j_call: TRBJ2-5; cdr3_nt: TGTGCCAGCAGCGGGGGAAATATCGAGACCCAGTACTTC; cdr3_aa: CASSGGNIETQYF
v_call: TRBV9; clone_size: NA; d_call: NA; j_call: TRBJ1-1; cdr3_nt: TGTGCCAGCAGCGTAGGGGAAGCTTTCTTT; cdr3_aa: CASSVGEAFF
v_call: TRBV7-3; clone_size: few; d_call: NA; j_call: TRBJ2-5; cdr3_nt: TGTGCCAGCAGCTTTTCGGGGAACCAAGAGACCCAGTACTTC; cdr3_aa: CASSFSGNQETQYF
v_call: TRBV12-3/TRBV12-4; clone_size: many; d_call: TRBD1; j_call: TRBJ1-2; cdr3_nt: TGTGCCAGCATCAGGGGGGTGATGGAGGGCTACACCTTC; cdr3_aa: CASIRGVMEGYTF
v_call: TRBV30; clone_size: few; d_call: NA; j_call: TRBJ1-1; cdr3_nt: TGTGCCTGGAGCGACGTAAACACTGAAGCTTTCTTT; cdr3_aa: CAWSDVNTEAFF
v_call: TRBV3-1; clone_size: many; d_call: NA; j_call: TRBJ2-5; cdr3_nt: TGTGCCAGCAGCCAAGATATGGGGGTAGAGACCCAGTACTTC; cdr3_aa: CASSQDMGVETQYF
v_call: TRBV28; clone_size: NA; d_call: NA; j_call: TRBJ2-1; cdr3_nt: TGTGCCAGCAGCTATGGGGCTGGCAATGAGCAGTTCTTC; cdr3_aa: CASSYGAGNEQFF
v_call: TRBV12-3/TRBV12-4; clone_size: many; d_call: NA; j_call: TRBJ1-2; cdr3_nt: TGTGCCAGCAGTCCGGACGTGAGCTATGGCTACACCTTC; cdr3_aa: CASSPDVSYGYTF
v_call: TRBV7-3; clone_size: many; d_call: NA; j_call: TRBJ2-2; cdr3_nt: TGTGCCAGCAGCTTAACGTCCGACGGGGAGCTGTTTTTT; cdr3_aa: CASSLTSDGELFF
v_call: TRBV28; clone_size: NA; d_call: NA; j_call: TRBJ1-3; cdr3_nt: TGTGCCAGCAGTTTAAGGGGTTTAACTGGAAACACCATATATTTT; cdr3_aa: CASSLRGLTGNTIYF
v_call: TRBV20-1; clone_size: many; d_call: NA; j_call: TRBJ2-2; cdr3_nt: TGCAGTGCTGCTAAAGGGACCGGGGAGCTGTTTTTT; cdr3_aa: CSAAKGTGELFF
v_call: TRBV28; clone_size: NA; d_call: NA; j_call: TRBJ2-3; cdr3_nt: TGTGCCAGCAGTTCACCCACTAGTCCAGATACGCAGTATTTT; cdr3_aa: CASSSPTSPDTQYF
v_call: TRBV6-9; clone_size: NA; d_call: NA; j_call: TRBJ1-2; cdr3_nt: TGTGCCAGCAGTTCCAGGGACACCGGACGAGGCTACACCTTC; cdr3_aa: CASSSRDTGRGYTF
v_call: TRBV11-2; clone_size: NA; d_call: TRBD1; j_call: TRBJ2-4; cdr3_nt: TGTGCCAGCAGCTTAGATTGGGGACAGGGGGCGACGAACATTCAGTACTTC; cdr3_aa: CASSLDWGQGATNIQYF